The rows below give T cell receptor beta chains drawn from one sample of a study of blood T cell dynamics during melanoma immunotherapy. Profiled with immunoSEQ multiplex PCR; TCRdb holds only in-frame clones, not every one. The data show about 20,000 clones, with nearly 90% seen just once and over 1% held by the top ten. This specimen was blood, taken from a patient treated with checkpoint blockade. Every receptor here comes from a human donor with melanoma. Both conserved end residues are part of each CDR3. A D gene is named only where the DNA matches it firmly. Size values are once, few and many counts, or a class for expanded clones, and some rows have none.

j_call	v_call	d_call	clone_size	cdr3_nt	cdr3_aa
TRBJ2-1	TRBV5-1	.	.	TGCGCCAGCAGCCCCGGGACAACCTACAATGAGCAGTTCTTC	CASSPGTTYNEQFF
TRBJ1-4	TRBV6-6	.	.	TGTGCCAGTACTTCTGGACAGTTATGGAATGAAAAACTGTTTTTT	CASTSGQLWNEKLFF
TRBJ1-6	TRBV6-1	.	.	TGTGCCAGCGAATTAGGGGGGCGAACACCCCTCCACTTT	CASELGGRTPLHF
TRBJ1-5	TRBV19	.	few	TGTGCCAGAGCCGAGTTAGACCGGAGCAATCAGCCCCAGCATTTT	CARAELDRSNQPQHF
TRBJ1-2	TRBV5-5	TRBD1	.	TGTGCCAGCAGCTTTACAGGGGCCGAACGACTTAACTATGGCTACACCTTC	CASSFTGAERLNYGYTF
TRBJ1-1	TRBV30	.	.	TGTGCCTGGAGTGGGGGCCCAGGACAGTTTAATACTGAAGCTTTCTTT	CAWSGGPGQFNTEAFF
TRBJ1-5	TRBV6-1	TRBD1	.	TGTGCCAGCAGCGGGACAGGTACACAGGATCAGCCCCAGCATTTT	CASSGTGTQDQPQHF
TRBJ2-5	TRBV11-2	.	.	TGTGCCAGCAGCCCGTTACAGGGCCGGGAGACCCAGTACTTC	CASSPLQGRETQYF
TRBJ2-7	TRBV7-9	TRBD1	.	TGTGCCAGCAGCTCAGGGACAGGTTTCGCCGAGCAGTACTTC	CASSSGTGFAEQYF
TRBJ2-7	TRBV6-6	TRBD2	.	TGTGCCAGCGCGATCGGGAGGAGGGGATCCTACGAGCAGTACTTC	CASAIGRRGSYEQYF
TRBJ2-5	TRBV30	.	once	TGTGCCTGGAGTGTTGGAGGGAGTGAGACCCAGTACTTC	CAWSVGGSETQYF
TRBJ2-2	TRBV7-8	.	.	TGTGCCAGCAGCTTAGCGGGAGTGAAGGACGGGGAGCTGTTTTTT	CASSLAGVKDGELFF
TRBJ2-1	TRBV11-2	TRBD2	.	TGTGCCAGCAGCTTGAGTACTAGCGGGAGTCGGAATGAGCAGTTCTTC	CASSLSTSGSRNEQFF
TRBJ1-5	TRBV5-1	.	.	TGCGCCAGCAGCAGAGAGGGGGGCCAGCCCCAGCATTTT	CASSREGGQPQHF
TRBJ1-5	TRBV28	.	.	TGTGCCAGCAGTTTGGGCCAACGAAATCAGCCCCAGCATTTT	CASSLGQRNQPQHF
TRBJ1-1	TRBV19	TRBD1	once	TGTGCCAGTAGAAACAGGGGGAACACTGAAGCTTTCTTT	CASRNRGNTEAFF